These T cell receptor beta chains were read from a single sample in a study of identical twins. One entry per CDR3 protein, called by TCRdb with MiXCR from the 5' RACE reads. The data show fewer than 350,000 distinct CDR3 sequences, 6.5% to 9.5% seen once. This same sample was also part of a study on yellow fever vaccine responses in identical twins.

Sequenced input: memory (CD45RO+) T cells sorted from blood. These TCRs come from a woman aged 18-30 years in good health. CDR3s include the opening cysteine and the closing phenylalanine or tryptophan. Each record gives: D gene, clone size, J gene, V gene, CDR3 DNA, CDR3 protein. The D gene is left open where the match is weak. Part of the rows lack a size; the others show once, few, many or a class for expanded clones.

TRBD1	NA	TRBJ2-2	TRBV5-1	TGCGCCAGCAGCTTGGGACCTGGAATTAACAGGGGAAGGGAGACACGGACCGGGGAGCTGTTTTTT	CASSLGPGINRGRETRTGELFF
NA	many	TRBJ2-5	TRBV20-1	TGCAGTGCTAGGGGGGGCGGTTCCCAAGAGACCCAGTACTTC	CSARGGGSQETQYF
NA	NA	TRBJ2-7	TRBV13	TGTGCCAGCAGCCAGAGGCGTATGAGCTCCTACGAGCAGTACTTC	CASSQRRMSSYEQYF
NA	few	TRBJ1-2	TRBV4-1	TGCGCCAGCAGCCAAGATCAGGGAATTTATGGCTACACCTTC	CASSQDQGIYGYTF
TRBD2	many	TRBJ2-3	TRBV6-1	TGTGCCAGCAGCTGGACTAGCGCTAGCACAGATACGCAGTATTTT	CASSWTSASTDTQYF
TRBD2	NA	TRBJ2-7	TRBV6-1	TGTGCCAGCCGGAGCGGGAGTACTTCCCGCGAGCAGTACTTC	CASRSGSTSREQYF
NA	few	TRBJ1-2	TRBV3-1	TGTGCCAGCAGCCCCGAACACAGGCCTACGGGTGGCTACACCTTC	CASSPEHRPTGGYTF
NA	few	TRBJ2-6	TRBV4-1	TGCGCCAGCAGCCTACAGCTCTCTGGGGCCAACGTCCTGACTTTC	CASSLQLSGANVLTF
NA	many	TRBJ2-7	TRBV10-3	TGTGCCATCGCCGGGACGACGACGTACGAGCAGTACTTC	CAIAGTTTYEQYF
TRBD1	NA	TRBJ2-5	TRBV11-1	TGTGCCAGCAGCTGGGGACAGCCGGGGCCGGGCAAACAAGAGACCCAGTACTTC	CASSWGQPGPGKQETQYF
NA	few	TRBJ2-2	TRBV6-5	TGTGCCAGCAGTCACCAGGGCAAGGCCACCGGGGAGCTGTTTTTT	CASSHQGKATGELFF
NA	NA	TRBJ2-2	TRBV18	TGTGCCAGCTCACCACCGGGGACGGAGCTGTTTTTT	CASSPPGTELFF
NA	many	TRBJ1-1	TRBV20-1	TGCAGTGCTAGAGAGGTGGGTGAAGCTTTCTTT	CSAREVGEAFF
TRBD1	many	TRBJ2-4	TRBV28	TGTGCCAGCAGTTTATGGGGACAGGGGGACATTCAGTACTTC	CASSLWGQGDIQYF
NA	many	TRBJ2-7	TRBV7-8	TGTGCCAGCAGCCTAGGCGGAGGAAGCCGATACGAGCAGTACTTC	CASSLGGGSRYEQYF
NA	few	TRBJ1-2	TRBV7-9	TGTGCCAGCAGCTTAGTCCCCCCTGTAGGCTATGGCTACACCTTC	CASSLVPPVGYGYTF
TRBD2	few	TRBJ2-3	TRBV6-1	TGTGCCAGCAACCCTGGTAGCGGGAGGGCCTCTAGCACAGATACGCAGTATTTT	CASNPGSGRASSTDTQYF
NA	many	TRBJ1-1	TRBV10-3	TGTGCCATCAGTGAGGGTCCTGAAGCTTTCTTT	CAISEGPEAFF
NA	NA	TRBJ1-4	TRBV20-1	TGCAGTGCCCGTACAGGGTCTAATGAAAAACTGTTTTTT	CSARTGSNEKLFF
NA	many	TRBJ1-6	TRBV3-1	TGTGCCAGCAGCCCTAACCCTCCCAGCTTATCACCCCTCCACTTT	CASSPNPPSLSPLHF
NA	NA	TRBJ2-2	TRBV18	TGTGCCAGCGGCGGGACCGTGAACACCGGGGAGCTGTTTTTT	CASGGTVNTGELFF
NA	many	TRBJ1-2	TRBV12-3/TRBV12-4	TGTGCCAGCAGTCGTGGTGGGGACGATGGCTACACCTTC	CASSRGGDDGYTF
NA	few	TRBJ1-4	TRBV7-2	TGTGCCAGCAGGTCCGGAGGGTCGAATGAAAAACTGTTTTTT	CASRSGGSNEKLFF
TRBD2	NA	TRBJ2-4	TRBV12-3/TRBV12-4	TGTGCCAGCAGATATAGCGGGGGGTCCCTTGGGGGCATTCAGTACTTC	CASRYSGGSLGGIQYF
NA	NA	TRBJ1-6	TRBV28	TGTGCCAGCAGTTTACGACCGCGAGGGCTAGATTCACCCCTCCACTTT	CASSLRPRGLDSPLHF
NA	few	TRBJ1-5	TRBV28	TGTGCTTCAGCTGACAGGCCTAATCAGCCCCAGCATTTT	CASADRPNQPQHF
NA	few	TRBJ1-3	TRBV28	TGTGCCAGCAGAACAGGGCAAGGATACACCATATATTTT	CASRTGQGYTIYF
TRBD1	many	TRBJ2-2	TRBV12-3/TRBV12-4	TGTGCCAGCAGCTGGGGACAGGGCACCGGGGAGCTGTTTTTT	CASSWGQGTGELFF
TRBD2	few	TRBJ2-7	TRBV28	TGTGCCAGCAGCAACTACCCCGGGACTAGCGGATCCTACGAGCAGTACTTC	CASSNYPGTSGSYEQYF
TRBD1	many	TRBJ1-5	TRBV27	TGTGCCAGCAGTTTATCAGGACAGGCCCGCAATCAGCCCCAGCATTTT	CASSLSGQARNQPQHF
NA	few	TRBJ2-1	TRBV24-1	TGTGCCACCAGTGATTTAGGACAGAATGGCTATGAGCAGTTCTTC	CATSDLGQNGYEQFF
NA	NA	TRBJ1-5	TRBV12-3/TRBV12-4	TGTGCCAGCACCGGGGGGGTGTACAATCAGCCCCAGCATTTT	CASTGGVYNQPQHF
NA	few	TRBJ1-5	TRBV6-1	TGTGCCAGCAGTGCGATGCAGACGCAGGGGAGGAGGCAGCCCCAGCATTTT	CASSAMQTQGRRQPQHF
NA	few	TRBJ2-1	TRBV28	TGTGCCAGCAGTTTACCCCGGGGGAGATCCCCTCTCAATGAGCAGTTCTTC	CASSLPRGRSPLNEQFF
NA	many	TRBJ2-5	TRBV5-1	TGCGCCAGCAGCTTGGAGGGGTTGGATCAAGAGACCCAGTACTTC	CASSLEGLDQETQYF
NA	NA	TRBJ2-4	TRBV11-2	TGTGCCAGCAGCTTAATCAGACGCTCCGGGACGGATACAAACATTCAGTACTTC	CASSLIRRSGTDTNIQYF
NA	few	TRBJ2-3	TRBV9	TGTGCCAGCAGCGTAGGAGTAGCCCGCACAGATACGCAGTATTTT	CASSVGVARTDTQYF
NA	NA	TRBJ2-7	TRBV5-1	TGCGCCAGCAGGTCCTCTGCCGGACAAAATTACGAGCAGTACTTC	CASRSSAGQNYEQYF
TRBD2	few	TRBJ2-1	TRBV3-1	TGTGCCAGCAGCCAGCTTACTAGCGGGGGGGCGTATGAGCAGTTCTTC	CASSQLTSGGAYEQFF
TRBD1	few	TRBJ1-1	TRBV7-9	TGTGCCGGATCTCGGGGCAGGGGGCCGAACACTGAAGCTTTCTTT	CAGSRGRGPNTEAFF
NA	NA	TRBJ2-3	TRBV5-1	TGCGCCAGCAGGCGGCTTGGGGGCACAGATACGCAGTATTTT	CASRRLGGTDTQYF
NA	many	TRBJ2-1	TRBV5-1	TGCGCCAGCAGCTCGACAGTGAATGAGCAGTTCTTC	CASSSTVNEQFF
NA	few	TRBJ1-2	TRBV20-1	TGCAGTGCTCGCCCCAGGGGTGAAGCTATTAACTATGGCTACACCTTC	CSARPRGEAINYGYTF
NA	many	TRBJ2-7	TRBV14	TGTGCCAGCAGTTTACTCGGGTTGGACGAGCAGTACTTC	CASSLLGLDEQYF
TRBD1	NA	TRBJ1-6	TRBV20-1	TGCAGTGCGGCCCAGGGGGACAGGGCCGCTTCACCCCTCCACTTT	CSAAQGDRAASPLHF
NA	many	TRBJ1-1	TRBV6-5	TGTGCCAGCAGTTCAGTGAAGGGCGGAAATATTGCGAACACTGAAGCTTTCTTT	CASSSVKGGNIANTEAFF
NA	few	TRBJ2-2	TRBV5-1	TGCGCCAGCAGCTCAACCCCCGGGGGGAACACCGGGGAGCTGTTTTTT	CASSSTPGGNTGELFF
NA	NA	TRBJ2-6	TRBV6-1	TGTGCCAGCATCCCGTGGCTCTCTGGGGCCAACGTCCTGACTTTC	CASIPWLSGANVLTF
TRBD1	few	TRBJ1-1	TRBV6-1	TGTGCCAGCAGTGAGACAGGGCTTTTCACTGAAGCTTTCTTT	CASSETGLFTEAFF
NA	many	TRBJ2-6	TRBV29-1	TGCAGCGTTGAGACAGGTGGCTCTGGGGCCAACGTCCTGACTTTC	CSVETGGSGANVLTF